The rows below give T cell receptor beta chains drawn from one sample of a study of blood T cell repertoires in COVID-19. Measured with immunoSEQ multiplex PCR; TCRdb has only the in-frame clones, and not every one. The sample lists over 250,000 clones, roughly 89% occurring once. Sequenced: peripheral blood. These receptors originate from a man aged 45-65 years with acute or convalescent COVID-19. CDR3s include the opening cysteine and the closing phenylalanine or tryptophan. A D gene is named only where the DNA matches it firmly. Size is stated for part of the rows, as once, few or many counts, or as a class when the clone is expanded.

CDR3 length,clone size,D gene,V gene,J gene,CDR3 protein,CDR3 DNA
14,NA,NA,TRBV23-1,TRBJ2-5,CASSKTDSQETQYF,TGCGCCAGCAGTAAAACCGACAGTCAAGAGACCCAGTACTTC
17,NA,TRBD2,TRBV10-1,TRBJ2-2,CASSGPRGAENTGELFF,TGCGCCAGCAGTGGACCGCGGGGGGCCGAGAACACCGGGGAGCTGTTTTTT
18,NA,TRBD2,TRBV5-1,TRBJ2-1,CASSPGLAGGRSYNEQFF,TGCGCCAGCAGCCCCGGACTAGCGGGGGGGCGCTCCTACAATGAGCAGTTCTTC
14,NA,NA,TRBV29-1,TRBJ1-1,CSVASVGGRTEAFF,TGCAGCGTTGCATCAGTCGGCGGGCGGACTGAAGCTTTCTTT
13,NA,NA,TRBV5-1,TRBJ2-7,CASSLTQGPEQYF,TGCGCCAGCAGCTTAACCCAGGGGCCCGAGCAGTACTTC
17,NA,TRBD1,TRBV14,TRBJ1-2,CASSLLPGQGGDYGYTF,TGTGCCAGCAGTCTCCTCCCCGGACAGGGGGGTGACTATGGCTACACCTTC
15,NA,TRBD2,TRBV5-4,TRBJ2-5,CASSLGLAGVETQYF,TGTGCCAGCAGCTTGGGACTAGCGGGGGTGGAGACCCAGTACTTC
15,NA,NA,TRBV30,TRBJ1-6,CAWSPPGQWGSPLHF,TGTGCCTGGAGTCCTCCCGGACAGTGGGGTTCACCCCTCCACTTT
15,NA,NA,TRBV5-1,TRBJ1-5,CASSPEGMSNQPQHF,TGCGCCAGCAGCCCGGAGGGGATGAGCAATCAGCCCCAGCATTTT
15,NA,TRBD1,TRBV6-5,TRBJ1-2,CASPKGTGGLYGYTF,TGTGCCAGCCCGAAGGGCACAGGGGGCCTCTATGGCTACACCTTC
15,NA,NA,TRBV25-1,TRBJ1-5,CASSESGDSNQPQHF,TGTGCCAGCAGTGAATCCGGGGATAGCAATCAGCCCCAGCATTTT
12,NA,TRBD2,TRBV10-3,TRBJ2-5,CAISGTTETQYF,TGTGCCATCAGCGGGACTACAGAGACCCAGTACTTC
16,many,TRBD2,TRBV7-4,TRBJ2-3,CASSPRTSENTDTQYF,TGTGCCAGCAGCCCCCGAACTAGCGAGAACACAGATACGCAGTATTTT
14,few,TRBD1,TRBV11-2,TRBJ2-7,CASSLLGQGHEQYF,TGTGCCAGCAGCTTACTGGGACAGGGCCACGAGCAGTACTTC
16,NA,TRBD1,TRBV5-4,TRBJ2-1,CASRAGGGSSYNEQFF,TGTGCCAGCAGGGCAGGGGGTGGGAGCTCCTACAATGAGCAGTTCTTC
16,NA,TRBD1,TRBV4-1,TRBJ1-1,CASSQDWDSLNTEAFF,TGCGCCAGCAGCCAAGATTGGGACAGCCTGAACACTGAAGCTTTCTTT
15,NA,NA,TRBV5-1,TRBJ1-1,CASSLEPGKNTEAFF,TGCGCCAGCAGCTTGGAGCCCGGGAAGAACACTGAAGCTTTCTTT
12,NA,NA,TRBV2,TRBJ2-3,CASRIGTDTQYF,TGTGCCAGCAGAATCGGCACAGATACGCAGTATTTT
14,NA,TRBD2,TRBV25-1,TRBJ2-1,CASSVAGGYNEQFF,TGTGCCAGCAGTGTAGCGGGGGGCTACAATGAGCAGTTCTTC
16,NA,NA,TRBV4-2,TRBJ1-5,CASSQDTSTSNQPQHF,TGTGCCAGCAGCCAAGATACCTCCACATCAAATCAGCCCCAGCATTTT
15,NA,NA,TRBV3-1/TRBV3-2,TRBJ2-1,CASSQDAGSYNEQFF,TGTGCCAGCAGCCAAGACGCGGGGTCCTACAATGAGCAGTTCTTC
14,NA,TRBD1,TRBV5-1,TRBJ1-1,CASSWDRLNTEAFF,TGCGCCAGCAGCTGGGACAGGCTGAACACTGAAGCTTTCTTT
16,NA,NA,TRBV19,TRBJ1-5,CASSMILGQTNQPQHF,TGTGCCAGTAGTATGATTCTCGGACAGACTAATCAGCCCCAGCATTTT
14,NA,NA,TRBV7-8,TRBJ1-5,CASSPDILAQPQHF,TGTGCCAGCAGCCCGGACATACTCGCTCAGCCCCAGCATTTT
13,NA,TRBD1,TRBV5-8,TRBJ2-7,CASSLEGATEQYF,TGTGCCAGCAGCTTGGAGGGGGCGACCGAGCAGTACTTC